This T cell receptor beta chain is drawn from a study of PD-1 and CTLA-4 blockade in melanoma. TCRdb's copy holds only in-frame clones and misses some; the assay was immunoSEQ multiplex PCR. There are almost 30,000 clones in the sample; approximately 91% occur only once, and about 8.5% lies in the top ten. The CDR3 contains 14 residues. V dropped 0 bases and J dropped 0 bases, with 6 bases sitting between them. The germline V gene encodes CDR1 SGHNT and CDR2 YYREEE (reference sequence). The rearrangement links TRBV5-4 to TRBJ1-1; D is unclear. The sequencing here drew on CD8+ T cells from peripheral blood, taken before anti-PD-1 treatment. This TCR was recovered from a human donor with melanoma. CDR3 sequence reads: CASSLDGMNTEAFF. Written as DNA, the CDR3 is TGTGCCAGCAGCTTGGACGGTATGAACACTGAAGCTTTCTTT.